The T cell receptor beta chain under discussion was sequenced for a study of blood T cells in healthy people across ages. Then a second PCR, running roughly 6 to 12 cycles, was carried out with a sample-barcoded 5' primer and a J-beta primer mix. TCRdb itself ran the 5' RACE reads through MiXCR, one entry per CDR3 protein. The sample comprises around 1,500,000 distinct CDR3 sequences, around 42% of which are singletons, and 6.5% to 10% rests with the top ten. Sequenced material: blood. This receptor was taken from a woman between 18 and 29 years old in good health.

Here the CDR3 DNA reads TGTGCCAGCAGCCGGCAGGGGTGGAACACCGGGGAGCTGTTTTTT. It yields the protein CASSRQGWNTGELFF. The rearrangement joins TRBV27 to TRBJ2-2; tentatively, D is TRBD1 (6 bases). Trimming shortened V by 6 bases and J by 1 base, and 12 bases separated the two germline ends. The CDR3 extends over 15 amino acids. Germline CDR1 and CDR2: MNHEY and SMNVEV (reference sequence).